Following are 8 T cell receptor beta chains from one sample sequenced in a study of identical twins. A single record per CDR3 protein comes from TCRdb applying MiXCR to the 5' RACE reads. The sample yields around 250,000 distinct CDR3 sequences, 9.5% to 15% seen once. These data were also filed under a second study, of yellow fever vaccine responses in identical twins.

The specimen sequenced was memory (CD45RO+) T cells sorted from blood. The receptors were sampled from a woman younger than 30 in good health.

This clonotype was seen repeatedly, ten times or more. The V and J genes are TRBV27 and TRBJ2-1; perhaps TRBD2 as D (6 bases). Germline-derived CDR1 and CDR2 are MNHEY and SMNVEV (reference sequence). The CDR3 loop spans 14 amino acids. Trimming took off 5 bases at V and 9 bases at J, with 17 bases between the two ends. CDR3 DNA: TGTGCCAGCAGTCCCCGGGCCCAAGCGGGTGAGCAGTTCTTC. Translating it yields CASSPRAQAGEQFF.

Points on this clonotype: A much larger clone sits a single nucleotide away, making a read error possible. V gene TRBV4-3 combines with J gene TRBJ2-3; TRBD2 agrees at 9 bases. The CDR3 contains 17 residues. V trimming: 1 base; J trimming: 6 bases; junction bases outside the gene matches: 11. Germline V gene sequence: CDR1 LGHNA, CDR2 YSLEER. The CDR3 bases are TGCGCCAGCAGCCAAGCTATGGCGGGAGGGGGAGGCGATACGCAGTATTTT. Protein product: CASSQAMAGGGGDTQYF.

The chain links TRBV6-1 to TRBJ2-7; 9 nucleotides line up with TRBD1. This CDR3 spans 14 amino acids. Unmatched junction bases numbered 5, after V lost 6 bases and J lost 2 bases. In germline, CDR1 is MNHNS, CDR2 SASEGT. The CDR3 nucleotides read TGTGCCAGCAGAAAACAGGGGGCCCCCTACGAGCAGTACTTC. This gives the protein CASRKQGAPYEQYF.

There are a few counts of this clonotype. V usage is TRBV7-9 and J usage is TRBJ2-7, with 7 bases identical to TRBD1. This CDR3 comprises 15 residues. V shed 5 bases, J shed 2 bases, and the junction held 9 bases outside the gene matches. Looked up from germline, CDR1 is SEHNR and CDR2 is FQNEAQ (reference sequence). The CDR3 is CASSPGQELPYEQYF. The CDR3 DNA follows: TGTGCCAGCAGCCCAGGACAGGAACTCCCCTACGAGCAGTACTTC.

This clonotype was seen only a few times. The chain carries TRBV7-6 and TRBJ2-7, with D possibly matching TRBD2 (6 bases). Germline V gene data show CDR1 as SGHVS and CDR2 as FNYEAQ. Trimming pared 8 bases from V and 0 bases from J, leaving 8 bases between. The CDR3 has 12 residues. The CDR3 DNA follows: TGTGCCAGCGGGAGGACCTCCTACGAGCAGTACTTC. It specifies CASGRTSYEQYF.

V and J are TRBV20-1 and TRBJ2-2; TRBD2 matches 8 bases. CDR3 size: 14 residues. V was pared by 4 bases and J by 1 base, with 2 bases of the junction left unmatched. Per germline, CDR1 DFQATT and CDR2 SNEGSKA (reference sequence). The CDR3 DNA is TGCAGTGCTAAGAGCGGGGGGAACACCGGGGAGCTGTTTTTT. Protein sequence: CSAKSGGNTGELFF.

There are a few counts of this clonotype. The chain couples TRBV5-1 to TRBJ2-5; D is ambiguous. CDR1 is SGHRS and CDR2 is YFSETQ in the germline V gene. The V end lost 7 bases, the J end lost 4 bases, and 14 bases lay between the germline ends. The CDR3 consists of 13 residues. CDR3 amino acids: CASSRVLGETQYF. The CDR3 bases are TGCGCCAGCTCTCGGGTCCTGGGAGAGACCCAGTACTTC.

This clonotype was picked up a small number of times. Germline is not matched at one junction end, which may reflect a read error. This chain joins TRBV7-7 and TRBJ2-7; 7 bases fit TRBD2. The CDR3 loop spans 13 amino acids. Germline V gives CDR1 SSHAT, CDR2 FNYEAQ (reference sequence). CDR3: CASSLAGTTQQYF. The CDR3 bases are TGTGCTAGCAGCTTGGCCGGGACTACGCAGCAGTACTTC.